The T cell receptor (beta chain) described here comes from a study of blood T cells in healthy people across ages. Study findings and constraints: The study regarded diversity estimates from one million T cells as underestimates. Greater diversity and more naive CD4+ cells were seen in long-lived donors than in aged donors.

This clonotype came up a few times. Antigen: not known. The V end lost 2 bases, the J end lost 1 base, and 11 bases lay between the germline ends. The CDR3 has 15 amino acids. CDR1 and CDR2 (germline): SGHAT, FQDESV (reference sequence). Primers used in a second PCR of about 6 to 11 cycles were a sample-barcoded 5' primer and a J-beta primer mix. TCRdb re-called the 5' RACE reads with MiXCR, one entry per CDR3 protein. The sample consists of about a million distinct CDR3 sequences, roughly 51% of them appearing once. Input material: blood. The receptor comes from a woman aged 55-70 years in good health. The V call is TRBV11-1, the J call TRBJ1-1, with a tentative D call TRBD1 (5 bases). Written as DNA, the CDR3 is TGTGCCAGCAGCTTACTTGGGGCCTGGAACACTGAAGCTTTCTTT. Protein product: CASSLLGAWNTEAFF.